The source of this TCR beta chain is a study of graft-versus-host responses after intestinal transplantation. Overall study: Grafts that recipients had were multivisceral, liver-intestinal, or isolated intestinal transplants. Study results and limitations: Researchers found GvH clones in recipient marrow, and some showed up first in ileum or blood.

Assay used: immunoSEQ multiplex PCR; TCRdb lists only in-frame clones, some missing. The profile shows more than 50,000 clones, about 93% of them singletons. This CDR3 spans 17 amino acids. The V and J ends lost 3 bases and 2 bases, in that order; junction bases with no gene match: 7. CDR1 is SEHNR, CDR2 FQNEAQ, per germline (reference sequence). Points on this clone: Its target is unknown.

The J gene is TRBJ2-1, the V gene TRBV7-9, with 10 bases identical to TRBD2. Here the sequenced sample was PBMCs, taken roughly 120 days after intestinal transplantation. The TCR comes from a human patient who received an intestinal transplant, so some T cells may come from the graft donor. CDR3 DNA: TGTGCCAGCAGCTTCCTGCCTAGCGGGAGCACCTACAATGAGCAGTTCTTC. Amino acids: CASSFLPSGSTYNEQFF.